Listed here are 14 T cell receptor beta chains from one sample, sequenced in a study of blood T cell repertoires in COVID-19 (dated by TCRdb to 2019 to 2021). Libraries were built with the immunoSEQ multiplex PCR assay. Held by TCRdb, this immuneACCESS table contains in-frame sequences only and omits some clones. Under half of the omission traces to an unresolved V gene where checked; the cause of the rest is unknown. The sample table records over 50,000 clones; 85% of these occur just once. The ten largest clones add up to roughly a tenth of the sample. Sequencing was done on a sample of peripheral blood. Source of these receptors: a human donor in a cohort sampled during active COVID-19.

The rearrangement joins TRBV11-1 to TRBJ2-1; the match to TRBD2 covers 8 bases. Germline CDR1 SGHAT, CDR2 FQDESV (reference sequence). This CDR3 is 15 amino acids long. Trimming removed 2 bases from V and 10 bases from J; junction bases left unmatched: 10. CDR3 sequence: CASSLTSGENREQFF. The CDR3 nucleotides read TGTGCCAGCAGCTTAACTAGCGGAGAGAATAGGGAGCAGTTCTTC.

This clone has just a few counts. This rearrangement joins TRBV7-2 to TRBJ1-6; D call uncertain. The germline V gene has CDR1 SGHTA and CDR2 FQGNSA. This CDR3 has 13 residues. Trimming took 2 bases from V and 7 from J, leaving 6 bases between them. CDR3 sequence (DNA): TGTGCCAGCAGCTTAAACCAGAATTCACCCCTCCACTTT. It is translated as CASSLNQNSPLHF.

The V and J genes are TRBV24-1 and TRBJ2-1, with a possible D match to TRBD2 (6 bases). This CDR3 contains 17 residues. Germline lookup yields CDR1 KGHDR and CDR2 SFDVKD. Trimming took off 0 bases at V and 1 base at J, with 12 bases between the two ends. CDR3: CATSDLEAGRSYNEQFF. The CDR3 DNA reads TGTGCCACCAGTGATTTGGAGGCAGGGAGGTCCTACAATGAGCAGTTCTTC.

The gene calls are TRBV7-9 and TRBJ2-7; D is possibly TRBD2 (6 bases). This CDR3 is built from 16 residues. Germline-derived CDR1 and CDR2 are SEHNR and FQNEAQ (reference sequence). The V gene lost 1 base and the J gene lost 2 bases, with 15 bases spanning the gap. CDR3 sequence (DNA): TGTGCCAGCAGCTTAGTGGCACTAGCAGCTACCTACGAGCAGTACTTC. This sequence encodes CASSLVALAATYEQYF.

The rearrangement links TRBV9 to TRBJ2-1; 8 bases agree with TRBD1. This CDR3 has 14 amino acids. The V segment lost 2 bases and the J segment 5 bases; nucleotides outside the gene matches: 3. Germline CDR1 and CDR2: SGDLS and YYNGEE. CDR3 amino acids: CASSVGQGNNEQFF. In DNA, the CDR3 is TGTGCCAGCAGCGTCGGACAGGGAAACAATGAGCAGTTCTTC.

This clone was seen once. The genes are TRBV14 and TRBJ2-1; no reliable D call. The ends were cut back, 2 bases at V and 9 bases at J, with 11 bases in the middle. The V gene's germline CDR1 is SGHDN and CDR2 FVKESK. This CDR3 is built from 13 residues. In nucleotides, the CDR3 is TGTGCCAGCAGCCAAATTGTGGCAGGTGAGCAGTTCTTC. Translation gives CASSQIVAGEQFF.

This rearrangement joins TRBV3-1 (or the pseudogene TRBV3-2) to TRBJ2-7; D not certain. The length of the CDR3 is 13 residues. V gave up 3 bases and J gave up 7 bases, with 13 bases separating them. Germline values: CDR1 LGHDT, CDR2 YNNKEL (reference sequence). The CDR3 DNA is TGTGCCAGCAGCCAGATTCTGTCTGAGGAGCAGTACTTC. It specifies CASSQILSEEQYF.

The CDR3 reads CASRSLQGAYEQYF. The DNA of the CDR3 is TGCGCCAGCAGGTCTCTTCAGGGGGCTTACGAGCAGTACTTC. This chain connects TRBV5-1 to TRBJ2-7; 8 bases fit TRBD1. With V trimmed by 5 bases and J by 4 bases, 8 bases remained unmatched. Germline assignment: CDR1 SGHRS and CDR2 YFSETQ. The length of the CDR3 is 14 residues.

The chain uses TRBV18 and TRBJ2-7, with D perhaps matching TRBD1 (7 bases). Trimming shortened V by 2 bases and J by 5 bases, and 13 bases separated the two germline ends. CDR3 length: 14 amino acids. Germline values: CDR1 KGHSH, CDR2 LQKENI. The CDR3 coding sequence is TGTGCCAGCTCACCAGCAACCAGGGGGGACGAGCAGTACTTC. Residues: CASSPATRGDEQYF.

This chain joins TRBV7-9 and TRBJ1-2; D uncertain. Trimming removed 3 bases at V and 1 base at J, with 12 bases between. The germline CDR1 and CDR2 sequences are SEHNR and FQNEAQ (reference sequence). The CDR3 runs 15 residues. The CDR3 DNA reads TGTGCCAGCAGCTTGAACACCAACCTTAACTATGGCTACACCTTC. Amino acid sequence: CASSLNTNLNYGYTF. The variable domain in full, with the rest retrieved from reference TRBV7-9 and TRBJ1-2, is DTGVSQNPRHKITKRGQNVTFRCDPISEHNRLYWYRQTLGQGPEFLTYFQNEAQLEKSRLLSDRFSAERPKGSFSTLEIQRTEQGDSAMYLCASSLNTNLNYGYTFGSGTRLTVV.

The chain uses TRBV3-1 (or the pseudogene TRBV3-2) and TRBJ2-7, with 14 bases that match TRBD2. V gave up 1 base and J gave up 0 bases; unmatched junction bases: 2. The CDR3 covers 17 residues. Germline CDR1 is LGHDT and CDR2 is YNNKEL (reference sequence). This CDR3 reads CASSQGLAGGSSYEQYF. The CDR3 nucleotides read TGTGCCAGCAGCCAAGGACTAGCGGGAGGGAGCTCCTACGAGCAGTACTTC.

This clone was detected once. The CDR3 nucleotides read TGTGCCAGCAGCTTGGTCGCGACAACGAACACTGAAGCTTTCTTT. This translates into CASSLVATTNTEAFF. The chain recombines TRBV5-5 with TRBJ1-1; D remains ambiguous. Germline V gene sequence: CDR1 SGHKS, CDR2 YYEKEE (reference sequence). Trimming took 0 bases from V and 1 from J, leaving 10 bases between them. This CDR3 spans 15 amino acids.

This clone was detected once. The V and J genes are TRBV25-1 and TRBJ2-1; D unclear. This CDR3 has 12 amino acids. The V end was cut by 3 bases, the J end by 8 bases, with 8 bases between. Looked up from germline, CDR1 is MGHDK and CDR2 is SYGVNS. Written as DNA, the CDR3 is TGTGCCAGCAGTGAGCAGAGCGATGAGCAGTTCTTC. This gives the protein CASSEQSDEQFF.

This sequence joins TRBV11-2 and TRBJ2-7, with 7 bases fitting TRBD2. The germline V gene encodes CDR1 SGHAT and CDR2 FQNNGV. The CDR3 is made up of 16 amino acids. V lost 2 bases and J lost 6; bases outside the gene matches: 13. CDR3 nucleotides: TGTGCCAGCAGCTTACTCGGGCGGGAGCAAATCGGCGAGCAGTACTTC. Translation: CASSLLGREQIGEQYF.